These 15 T cell receptor beta chains share one sample of origin, sequenced in a study of T-cell reconstitution after alpha-beta-depleted transplantation in children. The TCRbeta library incorporated unique molecular identifiers. Using its own MiXCR run on the PCR reads, TCRdb lists one record per CDR3 protein. Of fewer than 750,000 distinct CDR3 sequences listed, approximately 22% were seen once; the top ten hold around an eighth. The starting material was PBMCs, mostly from graft donor cells, obtained 360 days after TCRalphabeta/CD19-depleted stem cell transplant. The receptors shown here come from a boy in the first two years of life who had a stem cell transplant for acute myeloid leukemia, so the T cells may come from the graft donor.

The chain carries TRBV2 and TRBJ2-1; 8 positions agree with TRBD1. Unmatched junction bases numbered 3, after V lost 6 bases and J lost 5 bases. CDR3 length equals 13 residues. Per the germline V gene, CDR1 is SNHLY and CDR2 is FYNNEI. In nucleotides, the CDR3 is TGTGCCAGCAGGGACAGGGTCCACAATGAGCAGTTCTTC. Its protein is CASRDRVHNEQFF.

This clonotype showed up many times. In nucleotides, the CDR3 is TGCGCCAGCAGCTTGAGGCCCGATCAGCCCCAGCATTTT. Translating it yields CASSLRPDQPQHF. The gene calls are TRBV5-1 and TRBJ1-5; D ambiguous. The CDR3 sequence is 13 residues long. V gave up 1 base and J gave up 5 bases, with 7 bases separating them. The V gene's germline CDR1 is SGHRS and CDR2 YFSETQ.

This clonotype was observed a few times. The chain combines TRBV7-8 with TRBJ1-2; no definite D call. Germline-derived CDR1 and CDR2 are SGHVS and FQNEAQ. The CDR3 contains 13 residues. The V gene lost 5 bases and the J gene lost 4 bases, with 11 bases spanning the gap. CDR3 sequence reads: CASSRQDSYGYTF. CDR3 coding DNA: TGTGCCAGCAGCCGGCAGGACTCCTATGGCTACACCTTC.

This chain links TRBV15 with TRBJ2-3; D is unclear. The CDR3 contains 15 residues. CDR1 is LNHNV, CDR2 YYDKDF, per germline (reference sequence). The germline V and J ends were trimmed by 1 base and 6 bases, with 14 bases remaining between them. The CDR3 DNA reads TGTGCCACCAGCAGAGTCAATGGCGGCAGGGATACGCAGTATTTT. Translated: CATSRVNGGRDTQYF.

The gene calls are TRBV10-3 and TRBJ1-6; 11 bases agree with TRBD1. CDR3 length equals 14 residues. Trimming removed 7 bases from V and 8 bases from J; junction bases left unmatched: 4. Germline V CDR1 and CDR2: ENHRY, SYGVKD. CDR3 sequence (DNA): TGTGCCATCAAGAGGACAGGGGGCGATTCACCCCTCCACTTT. Amino acid sequence: CAIKRTGGDSPLHF.

This chain links TRBV20-1 with TRBJ2-7, with D unresolved. The CDR3 loop spans 13 amino acids. Deletions cut 3 bases from V and 3 bases from J, with 12 bases between. Per the germline V gene, CDR1 is DFQATT and CDR2 is SNEGSKA (reference sequence). In DNA form, the CDR3 reads TGCAGTGCTAGCTCGGACGCCAACTACGAGCAGTACTTC. Encoded protein: CSASSDANYEQYF.

V gene TRBV4-2 combines with J gene TRBJ2-3; D is ambiguous. The V end was cut by 0 bases, the J end by 2 bases, with 6 bases between. This CDR3 is 14 amino acids long. Germline CDR1 LGHNA, CDR2 YNFKEQ. The CDR3 loop is CASSQEKVTDTQYF. The CDR3 bases are TGTGCCAGCAGCCAAGAGAAGGTCACAGATACGCAGTATTTT.

This clonotype was detected many times. The chain carries TRBV6-5 and TRBJ1-5; possibly TRBD1 for D (6 bases). Trimming removed 6 bases from V and 3 bases from J, with 12 bases in between. The CDR3 has 14 residues. Looked up from germline, CDR1 is MNHEY and CDR2 is SVGAGI. As DNA, the CDR3 is TGTGCCAGCAGGGGGGCAGGGATCAATCAGCCCCAGCATTTT. Translating gives CASRGAGINQPQHF.

This clonotype was detected ten times or more. The chain links TRBV29-1 to TRBJ2-3, with 7 bases matching TRBD1. The germline V gene has CDR1 SQVTM and CDR2 ANQGSEA. The length of the CDR3 is 15 residues. Trimming cost V 7 bases and J 2 bases; bases outside gene matches: 12. The CDR3 DNA reads as TGCAGCGCCCGGACAGGCAGCTATTTCACAGATACGCAGTATTTT. Its protein product is CSARTGSYFTDTQYF.

This clonotype was found many times. This rearrangement joins TRBV7-2 to TRBJ2-1, with unresolved D. This CDR3 spans 14 amino acids. Per germline, CDR1 SGHTA and CDR2 FQGNSA. V was shortened by 2 bases and J by 4 bases, with 9 bases between the two germline ends. The CDR3 is CASSLILEYNEQFF. In nucleotides, the CDR3 is TGTGCCAGCAGCTTAATCCTAGAGTACAATGAGCAGTTCTTC.

V usage is TRBV4-3 and J usage is TRBJ2-7; no clear D gene. V dropped 1 base and J dropped 3 bases, with 10 bases sitting between them. Germline V gene lookup returns CDR1 LGHNA and CDR2 YSLEER. The CDR3 is 14 residues long. The CDR3 loop is CASSQGRQGYEQYF. CDR3 nucleotides: TGCGCCAGCAGCCAAGGCCGGCAAGGCTACGAGCAGTACTTC.

The chain carries TRBV25-1 and TRBJ1-4; the D is unclear. This CDR3 has 15 residues. The V gene's germline CDR1 is MGHDK and CDR2 SYGVNS. V was clipped by 3 bases and J by 4 bases, with 12 bases between them. CDR3 in amino acids: CASSDPRRLNEKLFF. The CDR3 DNA sequence: TGTGCCAGCAGTGACCCCCGGCGGCTTAATGAAAAACTGTTTTTT.

The sample holds many counts of this clonotype. This chain uses TRBV6-5 with TRBJ2-5, with D maybe TRBD2 (6 bases). The V end was cut by 0 bases, the J end by 3 bases, with 14 bases between. The CDR3 is 16 residues long. CDR1 and CDR2 (germline): MNHEY, SVGAGI. CDR3: CASSYSTSGGKETQYF. Written as DNA, the CDR3 is TGTGCCAGCAGTTACTCGACTAGTGGCGGGAAAGAGACCCAGTACTTC.

This clonotype showed up just a few times. V gene TRBV20-1 combines with J gene TRBJ2-3, with D possibly TRBD1 on 5 matching bases. The V gene lost 3 bases and the J gene lost 2 bases, with 15 bases spanning the gap. Germline V lookup: CDR1 DFQATT, CDR2 SNEGSKA (reference sequence). The CDR3 contains 15 residues. The CDR3 nucleotides are TGCAGTGCTAGGACACAGGTTAGAATCACAGATACGCAGTATTTT. It yields the protein CSARTQVRITDTQYF.

This clonotype was seen repeatedly, ten times or more. The CDR3 region is CASRSSGGETQYF. The CDR3, as DNA: TGTGCCAGCAGGTCAAGTGGGGGGGAGACCCAGTACTTC. V gene TRBV6-1 combines with J gene TRBJ2-5, with D tentatively TRBD2 (6 bases). Germline loops: CDR1 MNHNS, CDR2 SASEGT. The CDR3 has 13 amino acids. V lost 6 bases and J lost 5, with 13 bases in between.